These T cell receptor beta chains were read from a single sample in a study of blood T cell repertoires in COVID-19. TCRdb's copy holds only in-frame clones and misses some; the assay was immunoSEQ multiplex PCR. The sample includes approximately 210,000 clones, about 89% of them seen just once. The sample was peripheral blood. The receptors derive from a woman in her 40s with acute or convalescent COVID-19. CDR3s leave out the opening cysteine and the closing phenylalanine or tryptophan. The size entry is marked missing in some rows and otherwise reads once, few, many or a size class.

-	TRBJ2-5	TRBV18	ASSPGETQY
-	TRBJ1-4	TRBV2	ASSSNQGLINEKLF
-	TRBJ1-1	TRBV3-1/TRBV3-2	ASSLKGVNTEAF
-	TRBJ2-3	TRBV5-1	ASSGRDRGTDTQY
-	TRBJ1-3	TRBV19	ASSSPTSGNTIY
-	TRBJ2-3	TRBV14	ASSQVRDTQY
-	TRBJ1-2	TRBV11-2	ASSLVRVGGYT
-	TRBJ2-2	TRBV6-2/TRBV6-3	ASSFRGVTGELF
-	TRBJ1-2	TRBV5-6	ASSLGRSGGAVYGYT
-	TRBJ2-3	TRBV9	ASSRSGGSTDTQY
-	TRBJ1-1	TRBV29-1	SVVSGGGEAF
once	TRBJ2-5	TRBV5-1	ASSLSPSGGALETQY
-	TRBJ1-5	TRBV2	ASSEQGYRQPQH
-	TRBJ1-6	TRBV19	ASSPQGRSSYNSPLH
-	TRBJ1-4	TRBV6-5	ASSLQVSYELF
-	TRBJ1-2	TRBV5-1	ASSPDRDHGYT
-	TRBJ1-1	TRBV5-1	ASSSPGQGSATEAF
-	TRBJ2-5	TRBV10-3	AISSGVQETQY
-	TRBJ1-6	TRBV2	ASSEARRGSPLH
-	TRBJ1-4	TRBV9	ASSAGVLSREKLF
-	TRBJ2-3	TRBV7-3	ASSPQAPDTQY
-	TRBJ1-1	TRBV14	ASSQWLGAF
-	TRBJ1-5	TRBV7-9	ASGLSQLGQPQH
-	TRBJ1-3	TRBV3-1/TRBV3-2	ASSITGVLNSGNTIY
-	TRBJ1-4	TRBV10-1	ATSATGTNEKLF
-	TRBJ2-2	TRBV5-1	ASSFQDKNTGELF
once	TRBJ1-5	TRBV16	ASSQPGGNQPQH
-	TRBJ1-2	TRBV11-2	ASTLQQGGGTNYGYT
-	TRBJ1-3	TRBV25-1	ASSGGRSGNTIY
-	TRBJ1-2	TRBV7-9	ASSLGVSSNYGYT
-	TRBJ1-1	TRBV11-2	ASSLTGGAWTNTEAF
-	TRBJ2-1	TRBV30	AWSVPRGNYNEQF
-	TRBJ2-2	TRBV7-7	ASSATSGGAIGELF
-	TRBJ2-6	TRBV9	ASSENRDTREGANVLT
-	TRBJ1-3	TRBV21-1	ASSDSTDSRHSGNTIY
-	TRBJ1-5	TRBV2	ASSETGGGQPQH
-	TRBJ1-1	TRBV6-5	ATNQGSGTEAF
-	TRBJ1-1	TRBV5-1	ASSFQRGPNTEAF
-	TRBJ1-1	TRBV19	ASSTQGNTEAF
-	TRBJ1-2	TRBV5-6	ASSLGSIAYGYT
-	TRBJ1-6	TRBV5-6	ASSPGTGSSPLH
-	TRBJ2-5	TRBV5-1	ASSLSARAQETQY
once	TRBJ1-4	TRBV12-5	ASGLVQSATNEKLF
-	TRBJ1-1	TRBV5-6	ASSDGTGRGNTEAF
-	TRBJ1-3	TRBV9	ASSVGAVIGNTIY
-	TRBJ1-6	TRBV30	AWEGQVNSPLH
-	TRBJ1-6	TRBV12-5	ASGPGGRYNSPLH
-	TRBJ1-3	TRBV18	ASSPPGQGISGNTIY
few	TRBJ2-1	TRBV28	ASSLLRRQALVLSYNEQF
-	TRBJ2-5	TRBV2	ASSGPGYSD
-	TRBJ1-2	TRBV19	ASNSGGADGYT
few	TRBJ1-2	TRBV7-9	ASSFSGQLVGYT
-	TRBJ1-6	TRBV6-1	ASSETPGTANSPLH
-	TRBJ1-1	TRBV10-3	AISESGQPGSEFGTEAF
-	TRBJ2-3	TRBV29-1	SVDTGLTDTQY
-	TRBJ1-3	TRBV24-1	ATSDSPTGSGNTIY